The 13 T cell receptor beta chains presented below share a single source sample, sequenced in a study of type 1 regulatory T cells. TCRdb independently ran MiXCR on the reads; one entry per CDR3 protein. The profile shows some 21,000 distinct CDR3 sequences, over 40% of them singletons. Their cognate antigens are unknown. What was sequenced was cultured T cells, either the whole culture or a sorted T cell fraction (not recorded which). The source is a human donor in good health.

By sample share, this clonotype is medium-sized. This chain joins TRBV7-2 and TRBJ2-5; 11 bases line up with TRBD2. The CDR3 contains 17 residues. Trimming cost V 0 bases and J 4 bases; bases outside gene matches: 7. Germline lookup yields CDR1 SGHTA and CDR2 FQGNSA. The CDR3 coding sequence is TGTGCCAGCAGCTTAGCTATGGTAGCGGGGGGGAGAGAGACCCAGTACTTC. The encoded protein is CASSLAMVAGGRETQYF.

This clonotype was detected once. CDR3 bases: TGTGCCAGCACGGACAGGACCTATGGCTACACCTTC. It translates to CASTDRTYGYTF. The chain links TRBV19 to TRBJ1-2; 7 bases agree with TRBD1. The CDR3 is 12 amino acids. From germline, CDR1 is LNHDA and CDR2 SQIVND (reference sequence). V was pared by 9 bases and J by 4 bases, with 5 bases of the junction left unmatched.

The J gene is TRBJ1-2, the V gene TRBV5-1; 9 positions match TRBD1. The V segment lost 4 bases and the J segment 5 bases; nucleotides outside the gene matches: 12. The germline V gene encodes CDR1 SGHRS and CDR2 YFSETQ. This CDR3 region has 16 residues. The CDR3 DNA follows: TGCGCCAGCAGCCGACAACGGGACAGGGATTATTATGGCTACACCTTC. Protein: CASSRQRDRDYYGYTF.

This clonotype rates as medium-sized. The V and J genes are TRBV2 and TRBJ2-1; 13 nucleotides align to TRBD2. The CDR3 runs to 15 residues. The V and J ends lost 5 bases and 7 bases, in that order; junction bases with no gene match: 5. CDR1 and CDR2 from the germline V gene are SNHLY and FYNNEI. CDR3 bases: TGTGCCAGCAGTTTACTAGCGGGGGGGAGGAATGAGCAGTTCTTC. Its translation is CASSLLAGGRNEQFF.

The rearrangement joins TRBV10-2 to TRBJ2-1, with no clear D. The CDR3 runs to 12 residues. The V and J ends lost 2 bases and 9 bases respectively, with 8 bases between them. Germline CDR1 is WSHSY and CDR2 is SAAADI. The CDR3 sequence: CASSESGIEQFF. The CDR3 region has the DNA TGCGCCAGCAGTGAGAGTGGGATTGAGCAGTTCTTC.

This clonotype was counted between two and nine times. J is TRBJ2-5 and V is TRBV7-6; 7 nucleotides line up with TRBD1. The CDR3 is 13 residues long. The V gene's germline CDR1 is SGHVS and CDR2 FNYEAQ. V lost 5 bases, J lost 7 bases, and 7 bases stayed unmatched. CDR3 loop: CASSIDRVATQYF. The CDR3, as DNA: TGTGCCAGCAGCATCGACAGGGTCGCGACCCAGTACTTC.

This clonotype is medium-sized (0.01 to 0.1%). V is TRBV6-5 and J is TRBJ2-7; possible D gene TRBD1, 5 bases. CDR3 length: 12 residues. Trimming shortened V by 5 bases and J by 2 bases, and 7 bases separated the two germline ends. Germline values: CDR1 MNHEY, CDR2 SVGAGI. The CDR3 sequence: CASSDRTYEQYF. The CDR3 bases are TGTGCCAGCAGTGACAGAACCTACGAGCAGTACTTC.

This chain uses TRBV20-1 with TRBJ1-2; 9 bases line up with TRBD1. Looked up from germline, CDR1 is DFQATT and CDR2 is SNEGSKA (reference sequence). The trim removed 4 bases at V and 2 bases at J, leaving 2 bases unmatched. There are 13 residues in the CDR3. CDR3 in DNA: TGCAGTGCTAAAGACAGGGGGAACTATGGCTACACCTTC. Its translation is CSAKDRGNYGYTF.

The chain is built from TRBV6-1 and TRBJ2-7; no clear D gene. Trimming stripped 6 bases from V and 6 bases from J, with 21 bases between. The germline CDR1 and CDR2 sequences are MNHNS and SASEGT. The CDR3 extends over 15 amino acids. The CDR3 sequence is CASSLKPPGSGEQYF. The CDR3, as DNA: TGTGCCAGCAGCCTAAAGCCACCTGGTTCGGGCGAGCAGTACTTC.

In nucleotides, the CDR3 is TGTGCCAGCAGGACTGTTGGCAGGGTGGGGAACACTGAAGCTTTCTTT. Amino acid sequence: CASRTVGRVGNTEAFF. The chain uses TRBV6-6 and TRBJ1-1; maybe TRBD1 (5 bases). The V gene lost 6 bases and the J gene lost 1 base, with 18 bases spanning the gap. Germline CDR1 and CDR2: MNHNY and SVGAGI (reference sequence). The CDR3 sequence is 16 residues long.

The chain combines TRBV2 with TRBJ2-7; no reliable D call. The CDR3 runs to 13 residues. The V and J ends lost 7 bases and 7 bases respectively, with 17 bases between them. In germline, CDR1 is SNHLY, CDR2 FYNNEI. CDR3 sequence reads: CASTSRTSSEQYF. CDR3 nucleotide sequence: TGTGCCAGCACAAGCCGGACCTCCAGTGAGCAGTACTTC.

This clonotype was picked up a small number of times. V is TRBV10-3 and J is TRBJ2-7; TRBD1 matches 9 bases. V shed 7 bases and J 2 bases; nucleotides not matched to a gene: 9. CDR1 and CDR2 (germline): ENHRY, SYGVKD. The CDR3 runs to 15 residues. The CDR3 is CAIKTLGTGPYEQYF. The CDR3 DNA follows: TGTGCCATCAAGACTCTCGGGACAGGGCCCTACGAGCAGTACTTC.

The J gene is TRBJ2-7, the V gene TRBV7-2, with D hard to call. The CDR3 has 11 amino acids. Trimming pared 4 bases from V and 6 bases from J, leaving 7 bases between. The germline CDR1 and CDR2 sequences are SGHTA and FQGNSA. CDR3: CASSSSSEQYF. Written as DNA, the CDR3 is TGTGCCAGCAGCTCCTCTTCCGAGCAGTACTTC.